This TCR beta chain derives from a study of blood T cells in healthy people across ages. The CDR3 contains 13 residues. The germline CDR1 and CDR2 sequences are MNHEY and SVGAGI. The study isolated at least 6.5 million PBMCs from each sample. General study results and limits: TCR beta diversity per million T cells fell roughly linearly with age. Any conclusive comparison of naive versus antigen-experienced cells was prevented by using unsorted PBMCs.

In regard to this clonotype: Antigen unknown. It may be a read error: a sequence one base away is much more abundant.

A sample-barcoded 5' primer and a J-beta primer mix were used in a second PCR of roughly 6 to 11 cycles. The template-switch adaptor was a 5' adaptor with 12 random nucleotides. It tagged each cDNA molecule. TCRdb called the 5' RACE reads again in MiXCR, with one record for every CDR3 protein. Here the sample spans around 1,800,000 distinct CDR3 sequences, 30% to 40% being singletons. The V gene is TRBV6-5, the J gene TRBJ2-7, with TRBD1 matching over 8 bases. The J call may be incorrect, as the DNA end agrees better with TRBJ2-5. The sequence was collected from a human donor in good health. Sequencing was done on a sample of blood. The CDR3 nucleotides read TGTACCAGCAGACGCAGGGGGCGAGCGACCCAGTACTTC. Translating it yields CTSRRRGRATQYF.